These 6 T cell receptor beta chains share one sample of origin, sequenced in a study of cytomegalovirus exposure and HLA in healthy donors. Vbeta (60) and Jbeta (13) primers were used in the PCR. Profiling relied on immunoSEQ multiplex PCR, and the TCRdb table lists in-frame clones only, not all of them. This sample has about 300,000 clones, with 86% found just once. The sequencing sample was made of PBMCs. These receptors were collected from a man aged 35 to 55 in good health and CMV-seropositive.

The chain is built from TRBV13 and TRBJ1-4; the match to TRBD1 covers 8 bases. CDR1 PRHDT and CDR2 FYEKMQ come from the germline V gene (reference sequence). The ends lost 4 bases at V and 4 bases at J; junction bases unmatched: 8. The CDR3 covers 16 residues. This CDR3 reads CASSSDRTGRNEKLFF. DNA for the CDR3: TGTGCCAGCAGCTCCGATCGGACAGGGCGTAATGAAAAACTGTTTTTT.

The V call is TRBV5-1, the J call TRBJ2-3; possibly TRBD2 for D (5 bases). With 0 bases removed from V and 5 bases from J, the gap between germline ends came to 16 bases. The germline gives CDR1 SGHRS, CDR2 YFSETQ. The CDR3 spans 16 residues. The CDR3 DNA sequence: TGCGCCAGCAGCTTGGTTGGTGGGAGTAAGGGAGATACGCAGTATTTT. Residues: CASSLVGGSKGDTQYF.

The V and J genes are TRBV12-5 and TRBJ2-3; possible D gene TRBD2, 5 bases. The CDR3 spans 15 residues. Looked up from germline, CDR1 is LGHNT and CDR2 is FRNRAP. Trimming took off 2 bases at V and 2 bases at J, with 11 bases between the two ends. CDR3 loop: CASGLTGFYTDTQYF. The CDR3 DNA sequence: TGTGCTAGTGGTTTGACGGGGTTTTACACAGATACGCAGTATTTT.

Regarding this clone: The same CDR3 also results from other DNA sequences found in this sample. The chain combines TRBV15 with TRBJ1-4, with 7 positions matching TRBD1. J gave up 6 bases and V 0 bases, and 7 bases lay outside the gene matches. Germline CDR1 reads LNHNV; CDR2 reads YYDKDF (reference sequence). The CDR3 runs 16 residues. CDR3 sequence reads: CATSRERRQGHEKLFF. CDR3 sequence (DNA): TGTGCCACCAGCAGAGAAAGGAGACAGGGTCATGAAAAACTGTTTTTT.

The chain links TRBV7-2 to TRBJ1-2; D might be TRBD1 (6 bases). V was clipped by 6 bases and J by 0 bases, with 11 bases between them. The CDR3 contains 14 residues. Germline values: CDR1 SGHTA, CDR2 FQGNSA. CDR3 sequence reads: CASSQDRANYGYTF. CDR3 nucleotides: TGTGCCAGCAGTCAGGACAGAGCTAACTATGGCTACACCTTC.

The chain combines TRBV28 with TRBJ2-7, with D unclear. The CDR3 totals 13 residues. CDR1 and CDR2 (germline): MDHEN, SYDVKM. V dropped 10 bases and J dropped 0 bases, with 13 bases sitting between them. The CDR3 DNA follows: TGTGCCACCCTAGACTTGTTCTCCTACGAGCAGTACTTC. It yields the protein CATLDLFSYEQYF. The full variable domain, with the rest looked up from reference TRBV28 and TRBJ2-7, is DVKVTQSSRYLVKRTGEKVFLECVQDMDHENMFWYRQDPGLGLRLIYFSYDVKMKEKGDIPEGYSVSREKKERFSLILESASTNQTSMYLCATLDLFSYEQYFGPGTRLTVT.